The 23 T cell receptor beta chains below all came from one sample that was sequenced in a study of cytomegalovirus exposure and HLA in healthy donors. A multiplex PCR was run with 60 Vbeta primers and 13 Jbeta primers. Using immunoSEQ multiplex PCR, the repertoire was profiled, and TCRdb retains in-frame clones only, with some absent. The sample records roughly 110,000 clones, about 80% being singletons. Sequencing was performed on PBMCs. The receptors were sampled from a man under 40 in good health and CMV-seropositive.

CDR3 protein: CASSPQDSSYEQYF. The CDR3 nucleotides are TGCGCCAGCAGCCCCCAGGACAGCTCCTACGAGCAGTACTTC. The genes are TRBV5-1 and TRBJ2-7, with a possible D match to TRBD1 (6 bases). The CDR3 spans 14 residues. Trimming cost V 4 bases and J 0 bases, with 11 bases left between them. Looked up from germline, CDR1 is SGHRS and CDR2 is YFSETQ.

The chain is built from TRBV18 and TRBJ1-3; 7 nucleotides match TRBD1. The germline V gene has CDR1 KGHSH and CDR2 LQKENI. The trim removed 6 bases at V and 5 bases at J, leaving 7 bases unmatched. This CDR3 spans 14 amino acids. CDR3 in amino acids: CASSAGTARNTIYF. CDR3 coding DNA: TGTGCCAGCTCGGCCGGGACAGCAAGAAACACCATATATTTT. Together with reference TRBV18 and TRBJ1-3, the CDR3 gives the full variable domain: NAGVMQNPRHLVRRRGQEARLRCSPMKGHSHVYWYRQLPEEGLKFMVYLQKENIIDESGMPKERFSAEFPKEGPSILRIQQVVRGDSAAYFCASSAGTARNTIYFGEGSWLTVV.

This chain connects TRBV2 to TRBJ1-2; D not certain. The CDR3 consists of 14 residues. V was pared by 0 bases and J by 4 bases, with 9 bases between. Germline V gives CDR1 SNHLY, CDR2 FYNNEI. CDR3 sequence reads: CASSEAAGPYGYTF. CDR3 bases: TGTGCCAGCAGTGAAGCGGCAGGCCCCTATGGCTACACCTTC.

The rearrangement joins TRBV27 to TRBJ2-1; a weak D match, TRBD2 (6 bases). V lost 4 bases and J 6 bases, leaving 16 bases between the germline ends. CDR1 MNHEY and CDR2 SMNVEV come from the germline V gene (reference sequence). This CDR3 is 15 amino acids long. CDR3 coding DNA: TGTGCCAGCAGTTCCGGGAGTTTTTCCCCCAATGAGCAGTTCTTC. Its translation: CASSSGSFSPNEQFF.

The chain has TRBV2 and TRBJ1-2, with 8 bases that match TRBD1. Germline-derived CDR1 and CDR2 are SNHLY and FYNNEI. This CDR3 is built from 14 residues. J was trimmed by 3 bases and V by 5 bases; bases with no gene match: 5. The CDR3 DNA is TGTGCCAGCAGTCCGGGGACAGGTCACTATGGCTACACCTTC. Translating it yields CASSPGTGHYGYTF.

The genes are TRBV4-1 and TRBJ1-2; TRBD1 might be the D (6 bases). V was shortened by 1 base and J by 4 bases, with 22 bases between the two germline ends. CDR3 size: 18 residues. Germline loops: CDR1 MGHRA, CDR2 YSYEKL. CDR3 sequence reads: CASSQGEFRDITSYGYTF. DNA of the CDR3: TGCGCCAGCAGCCAAGGAGAATTCCGGGACATTACCTCCTATGGCTACACCTTC.

The rearrangement uses TRBV10-2 and TRBJ2-5; 8 positions agree with TRBD2. The end of the DNA is better explained by TRBJ2-7, so the J call may be wrong. Looked up from germline, CDR1 is WSHSY and CDR2 is SAAADI. The CDR3 consists of 14 residues. For the CDR3, the DNA is TGCGCCAGCAGTATAGCCGGGACTAGCTACGAGCAGTACTTC. As protein: CASSIAGTSYEQYF.

This clone was counted between two and nine times. The V call is TRBV28, the J call TRBJ1-1; no firm D call. Germline V gives CDR1 MDHEN, CDR2 SYDVKM. Trimming cost V 3 bases and J 0 bases, with 5 bases left between them. The length of the CDR3 is 13 residues. The chain's CDR3 is CASSLRVNTEAFF. The CDR3 DNA reads as TGTGCCAGCAGTTTGAGGGTGAACACTGAAGCTTTCTTT.

The chain joins TRBV10-1 to TRBJ2-2; D uncertain. Germline loops: CDR1 WNHNN, CDR2 SYGVQD (reference sequence). Trimming removed 1 base from V and 3 bases from J, with 12 bases in between. CDR3 length: 16 amino acids. CDR3 in DNA: TGCGCCAGCAGTGAGTTACGAGGTTTCGACACCGGGGAGCTGTTTTTT. Protein product: CASSELRGFDTGELFF.

The chain carries TRBV7-9 and TRBJ2-7, with 8 positions matching TRBD2. Germline V gives CDR1 SEHNR, CDR2 FQNEAQ (reference sequence). There are 14 residues in the CDR3. Unmatched junction bases numbered 6, after V lost 8 bases and J lost 0 bases. Here the CDR3 reads CASSAGLVSYEQYF. Written as DNA, the CDR3 is TGTGCCAGCTCCGCGGGACTAGTCTCCTACGAGCAGTACTTC. The full variable domain, in which reference TRBV7-9 and TRBJ2-7 provide the parts outside the CDR3, is DTGVSQNPRHKITKRGQNVTFRCDPISEHNRLYWYRQTLGQGPEFLTYFQNEAQLEKSRLLSDRFSAERPKGSFSTLEIQRTEQGDSAMYLCASSAGLVSYEQYFGPGTRLTVT.

The V call is TRBV12-2, the J call TRBJ1-1. TRBV12-2 is an annotated pseudogene. The CDR3 spans 15 residues. The CDR3 nucleotides read TGTGCAAGTCGCTTGAGCGGAGAGGGGCCGGAGGGGGCTTTCTTT. Translating it yields CASRLSGEGPEGAFF.

This clone was detected only a few times. This chain uses TRBV10-3 with TRBJ2-1; tentatively, D is TRBD2 (5 bases). This CDR3 region has 14 residues. The ends were cut back, 10 bases at V and 4 bases at J, with 17 bases in the middle. Germline loops: CDR1 ENHRY, CDR2 SYGVKD. CDR3 sequence reads: CATAEAGDYNEQFF. CDR3 bases: TGTGCCACCGCGGAGGCGGGCGATTACAATGAGCAGTTCTTC.

The gene calls are TRBV7-3 and TRBJ1-1; perhaps TRBD1 as D (6 bases). V was cut by 7 bases and J by 7 bases, with 19 bases left in between. The CDR3 is made up of 14 amino acids. Germline CDR1 and CDR2: SGHTA and FQGTGA. In nucleotides, the CDR3 is TGTGCCAGCATCTCGACAGGAATTTCAGGTGAAGCTTTCTTT. Protein: CASISTGISGEAFF.

The gene calls are TRBV6-1 and TRBJ1-2; a possible D gene is TRBD1 (5 bases). CDR1 and CDR2 (germline): MNHNS, SASEGT. The CDR3 totals 13 residues. V lost 6 bases, J lost 5 bases, and 13 bases lay in between. CDR3 in amino acids: CASSQGGGYGYTF. CDR3 nucleotide sequence: TGTGCCAGCAGCCAGGGAGGTGGTTATGGCTACACCTTC.

The rearrangement links TRBV7-8 to TRBJ1-1, with a tentative D call TRBD1 (5 bases). CDR3 length equals 15 residues. With 5 bases removed from V and 1 base from J, the gap between germline ends came to 14 bases. CDR1 is SGHVS, CDR2 FQNEAQ, per germline. DNA of the CDR3: TGTGCCAGCAGCCTATACCGACAGAAGAACACTGAAGCTTTCTTT. It encodes CASSLYRQKNTEAFF.

This clone has only one observation. This rearrangement joins TRBV2 to TRBJ2-7, with D possibly matching TRBD1 (5 bases). Per germline, CDR1 SNHLY and CDR2 FYNNEI. V was clipped by 10 bases and J by 3 bases, with 19 bases between them. The length of the CDR3 is 14 residues. The CDR3 spells CANSVQGQDYEQYF. Here the CDR3 DNA reads TGTGCCAATTCAGTCCAGGGCCAGGACTACGAGCAGTACTTC.

V gene TRBV4-2 combines with J gene TRBJ1-2; D is unclear. This CDR3 spans 16 amino acids. The germline gives CDR1 LGHNA, CDR2 YNFKEQ. Trimming removed 4 bases from V and 3 bases from J, with 18 bases in between. CDR3 sequence (DNA): TGTGCCAGCAGCCGCGCGACCAACAGCCCCGACTATGGCTACACCTTC. This codes for CASSRATNSPDYGYTF.

V is TRBV2 and J is TRBJ1-2; TRBD1 matches at 11 bases. The CDR3 loop spans 13 amino acids. V shed 6 bases, J shed 9 bases, and the junction held 6 bases outside the gene matches. CDR1 and CDR2 (germline): SNHLY, FYNNEI. For the CDR3, the DNA is TGTGCCAGCAGGGGACAGGGGGACGCCCGCTACACCTTC. This encodes CASRGQGDARYTF.

The rearrangement joins TRBV21-1 to TRBJ1-6; TRBD1 is the table's D call, not checked against the DNA. TRBV21-1 is described as a pseudogene. CDR3 length: 17 amino acids. The CDR3 sequence is CASSGRGGQAMNSPLHF. The CDR3 DNA reads TGTGCCAGCAGCGGTAGGGGGGGACAGGCTATGAATTCACCCCTCCACTTT.

V gene TRBV7-9 combines with J gene TRBJ1-1; possibly TRBD1 for D (6 bases). CDR1 is SEHNR and CDR2 is FQNEAQ in the germline V gene (reference sequence). This CDR3 comprises 17 residues. The V and J ends lost 4 bases and 0 bases respectively, with 18 bases between them. This CDR3 reads CASSYRTVGAMNTEAFF. The CDR3 DNA reads TGTGCCAGCAGCTACCGGACAGTGGGAGCCATGAACACTGAAGCTTTCTTT.

The chain links TRBV5-4 to TRBJ1-4; D uncertain. The germline V and J ends were trimmed by 1 base and 0 bases, with 10 bases remaining between them. Germline V lookup: CDR1 SGHNT, CDR2 YYREEE (reference sequence). The CDR3 sequence is 16 residues long. CDR3 DNA: TGTGCCAGCAGCTTGCTCGGCGGATCAACTAATGAAAAACTGTTTTTT. This codes for CASSLLGGSTNEKLFF.

V and J are TRBV5-4 and TRBJ2-5; 8 bases agree with TRBD1. Looked up from germline, CDR1 is SGHNT and CDR2 is YYREEE (reference sequence). V lost 0 bases and J lost 7; bases outside the gene matches: 5. The CDR3 sequence is 14 residues long. The CDR3 spells CASSLAGGKGTQYF. In nucleotides, the CDR3 is TGTGCCAGCAGCTTGGCAGGGGGCAAGGGGACCCAGTACTTC.

The J gene is TRBJ2-3, the V gene TRBV5-1, with 12 bases identical to TRBD1. This CDR3 region has 17 residues. J gave up 3 bases and V 4 bases, and 9 bases lay outside the gene matches. Per the germline V gene, CDR1 is SGHRS and CDR2 is YFSETQ. The CDR3: CASSKGTGGLLTDTQYF. CDR3 bases: TGCGCCAGCAGCAAGGGGACAGGGGGCTTATTAACAGATACGCAGTATTTT.